A selection of T cell receptor beta chains follows, all from one sample in a study of blood T cell repertoires in COVID-19. This table comes from immunoSEQ multiplex PCR, and its TCRdb copy is limited to in-frame clones, with some not included. The sample holds over 100,000 clones; approximately 80% are singletons and the top ten take roughly 6.5%. The specimen was peripheral blood. These receptors were collected from a woman between 50 and 59 years old with acute or convalescent COVID-19. CDR3s include the opening cysteine and the closing phenylalanine or tryptophan. The D gene is left open where the match is weak. Size values are once, few and many counts, or a class for expanded clones, and some rows have none.

clone_size: .
d_call: TRBD1
v_call: TRBV2
j_call: TRBJ1-1
cdr3_nt: TGTGCCAGCAGTGCTGGACAGGAAGTGAACACTGAAGCTTTCTTT
cdr3_aa: CASSAGQEVNTEAFF

clone_size: .
d_call: .
v_call: TRBV6-2/TRBV6-3
j_call: TRBJ1-6
cdr3_nt: TGTGCCAGCAGTGAGCAGGACAGCCAATATTCACCCCTCCACTTT
cdr3_aa: CASSEQDSQYSPLHF

clone_size: many
d_call: TRBD1
v_call: TRBV20-1
j_call: TRBJ1-1
cdr3_nt: TGCAGTGCTAGTGGCGCCAGGGGGACTGAAGCTTTCTTT
cdr3_aa: CSASGARGTEAFF

clone_size: .
d_call: .
v_call: TRBV19
j_call: TRBJ1-1
cdr3_nt: TGTGCCAGTAGTGCCTTTACTAAAGAGAACACTGAAGCTTTCTTT
cdr3_aa: CASSAFTKENTEAFF

clone_size: once
d_call: .
v_call: TRBV5-1
j_call: TRBJ2-7
cdr3_nt: TGCGCCAGCAGCTCCGAGTACGAGCAGTACTTC
cdr3_aa: CASSSEYEQYF

clone_size: once
d_call: TRBD1
v_call: TRBV11-2
j_call: TRBJ2-4
cdr3_nt: TGTGCCAGCACCCTACAGGGGGCCCTAGCCAAAAACATTCAGTACTTC
cdr3_aa: CASTLQGALAKNIQYF

clone_size: .
d_call: .
v_call: TRBV2
j_call: TRBJ1-1
cdr3_nt: TGTGCCAGTGAGAAGGGGCGTGACACTGAAGCTTTCTTT
cdr3_aa: CASEKGRDTEAFF

clone_size: few
d_call: .
v_call: TRBV2
j_call: TRBJ2-7
cdr3_nt: TGTGCCAGCATGGGGCAACTCGGTTGGGAGCAGTACTTC
cdr3_aa: CASMGQLGWEQYF

clone_size: .
d_call: .
v_call: TRBV6-5
j_call: TRBJ2-7
cdr3_nt: TGTGCCAGCAGTTACGGGGCGTCCTACGAGCAGTACTTC
cdr3_aa: CASSYGASYEQYF

clone_size: .
d_call: .
v_call: TRBV6-5
j_call: TRBJ1-1
cdr3_nt: TGTGCCAGCAGTTTTCCCCGGGGGGCGGGCAACACTGAAGCTTTCTTT
cdr3_aa: CASSFPRGAGNTEAFF

clone_size: .
d_call: .
v_call: TRBV18
j_call: TRBJ2-1
cdr3_nt: TGTGCCAGCTCACCTAATGACAATGAGCAGTTCTTC
cdr3_aa: CASSPNDNEQFF

clone_size: .
d_call: .
v_call: TRBV7-8
j_call: TRBJ1-2
cdr3_nt: TGTGCCAGCAGCTCGAATCAGGGGTATAACTATGGCTACACCTTC
cdr3_aa: CASSSNQGYNYGYTF

clone_size: .
d_call: TRBD1
v_call: TRBV28
j_call: TRBJ1-2
cdr3_nt: TGTGCCAGCAGTTCCTCCGGGACAGGGGAAAGGGGTCACACCTTC
cdr3_aa: CASSSSGTGERGHTF

clone_size: .
d_call: TRBD2
v_call: TRBV18
j_call: TRBJ2-1
cdr3_nt: TGTGCCAGCTCAAAAAGCGGGGTCTCCTACAATGAGCAGTTCTTC
cdr3_aa: CASSKSGVSYNEQFF

clone_size: .
d_call: .
v_call: TRBV12-5
j_call: TRBJ2-7
cdr3_nt: TGTGCTAGTGGCCCGCAGGTCGTTGGCGAGCAGTACTTC
cdr3_aa: CASGPQVVGEQYF

clone_size: .
d_call: .
v_call: TRBV7-8
j_call: TRBJ2-1
cdr3_nt: TGTGCCAGCAGCTTAGACAGGGTCAACTCCTACAATGAGCAGTTCTTC
cdr3_aa: CASSLDRVNSYNEQFF

clone_size: .
d_call: .
v_call: TRBV19
j_call: TRBJ2-4
cdr3_nt: TGTGCCAGTAGTTACCCGGAGGCGGGGCCCAAAAACATTCAGTACTTC
cdr3_aa: CASSYPEAGPKNIQYF

clone_size: .
d_call: .
v_call: TRBV2
j_call: TRBJ1-2
cdr3_nt: TGTGCCAGCAGACAGTCCCCTTCCTATGGCTACACCTTC
cdr3_aa: CASRQSPSYGYTF

clone_size: .
d_call: TRBD1
v_call: TRBV7-2
j_call: TRBJ1-2
cdr3_nt: TGCGGAGAGGGACAGACCTCTAACTATGGCTACACCTTC
cdr3_aa: CGEGQTSNYGYTF

clone_size: .
d_call: TRBD1
v_call: TRBV5-1
j_call: TRBJ2-3
cdr3_nt: TGCGCCAGCAGCTCCCGACAGGGGGCAGATACGCAGTATTTT
cdr3_aa: CASSSRQGADTQYF

clone_size: .
d_call: .
v_call: TRBV30
j_call: TRBJ1-6
cdr3_nt: TGTGCCTGGAGTTCTCCCGATAATTCACCCCTCCACTTT
cdr3_aa: CAWSSPDNSPLHF

clone_size: .
d_call: .
v_call: TRBV3-1/TRBV3-2
j_call: TRBJ1-2
cdr3_nt: TGTGCCAGCAGCCAAAGGCTAATTCGTAGCCCGTCACGGACAGATAGCTATGGCTACACCTTC
cdr3_aa: CASSQRLIRSPSRTDSYGYTF

clone_size: .
d_call: TRBD1
v_call: TRBV27
j_call: TRBJ1-6
cdr3_nt: TGTGCCAGCAGTCCCACGACAGGGACCTATAATTCACCCCTCCACTTT
cdr3_aa: CASSPTTGTYNSPLHF

clone_size: .
d_call: .
v_call: TRBV24-1
j_call: TRBJ1-2
cdr3_nt: TGTGCCACCTCGCAGGGAAACTATGGCTACACCTTC
cdr3_aa: CATSQGNYGYTF

clone_size: .
d_call: TRBD2
v_call: TRBV5-1
j_call: TRBJ2-4
cdr3_nt: TGCGCCAGCAGCTTGGACGGGACTAGCGGCTTGATAAAGGCCAAAAACATTCAGTACTTC
cdr3_aa: CASSLDGTSGLIKAKNIQYF

clone_size: .
d_call: TRBD2
v_call: TRBV7-9
j_call: TRBJ2-1
cdr3_nt: TGTGCCAGCAGCCCGGGACTAGCTGGTGTCGATGAGCAGTTCTTC
cdr3_aa: CASSPGLAGVDEQFF

clone_size: .
d_call: TRBD2
v_call: TRBV6-4
j_call: TRBJ2-3
cdr3_nt: TGTGCCAGCAGTGCCGCCTTACTAGCGGGGGGACCAGATACGCAGTATTTT
cdr3_aa: CASSAALLAGGPDTQYF

clone_size: .
d_call: TRBD1
v_call: TRBV12-3/TRBV12-4
j_call: TRBJ2-5
cdr3_nt: TGTGCCAGCAGCCGGGACAGAGGGGAGACCCAGTACTTC
cdr3_aa: CASSRDRGETQYF

clone_size: .
d_call: .
v_call: TRBV2
j_call: TRBJ1-5
cdr3_nt: TGTGCCAGCACCGCGGGGGGCAGGGGAGGAAATCAGCCCCAGCATTTT
cdr3_aa: CASTAGGRGGNQPQHF

clone_size: once
d_call: .
v_call: TRBV14
j_call: TRBJ1-3
cdr3_nt: TGTGCCAGCAGCCCGGGAACTGGAAACACCATATATTTT
cdr3_aa: CASSPGTGNTIYF

clone_size: many
d_call: TRBD1
v_call: TRBV30
j_call: TRBJ1-5
cdr3_nt: TGTGCCTGGAGTGTGGGACAGTCCATCAGCCCCCAGCATTTT
cdr3_aa: CAWSVGQSISPQHF

clone_size: .
d_call: TRBD1
v_call: TRBV10-3
j_call: TRBJ2-7
cdr3_nt: TGTGCAACTGGGCTGGACAGGGGGCCCTACGAGCAGTACTTC
cdr3_aa: CATGLDRGPYEQYF

clone_size: .
d_call: .
v_call: TRBV19
j_call: TRBJ1-5
cdr3_nt: TGTGCCAGTGACATGGGAGGGCTCGATCAGCCCCAGCATTTT
cdr3_aa: CASDMGGLDQPQHF

clone_size: .
d_call: .
v_call: TRBV6-2/TRBV6-3
j_call: TRBJ2-5
cdr3_nt: TGTGCCAGCAGTTACCCACGACTAGGGGGCGAGACCCAGTACTTC
cdr3_aa: CASSYPRLGGETQYF

clone_size: .
d_call: .
v_call: TRBV19
j_call: TRBJ2-3
cdr3_nt: TGTGCCAGTAGTATAGATCTGGTCCCCGGGGATACGCAGTATTTT
cdr3_aa: CASSIDLVPGDTQYF

clone_size: .
d_call: .
v_call: TRBV5-1
j_call: TRBJ1-1
cdr3_nt: TGCGCCAGCAGGGACACCATGAACACTGAAGCTTTCTTT
cdr3_aa: CASRDTMNTEAFF

clone_size: .
d_call: TRBD1
v_call: TRBV3-1/TRBV3-2
j_call: TRBJ1-2
cdr3_nt: TGTGCCAGCAGCCGGGGACAGGGGGCCTTCTATGGCTACACCTTC
cdr3_aa: CASSRGQGAFYGYTF

clone_size: once
d_call: .
v_call: TRBV3-1/TRBV3-2
j_call: TRBJ1-1
cdr3_nt: TGTGCCAGCAGCCACAGGGCGAACACTGAAGCTTTCTTT
cdr3_aa: CASSHRANTEAFF

clone_size: .
d_call: .
v_call: TRBV19
j_call: TRBJ2-3
cdr3_nt: TGTGCCAGTAGGGACAGTGCTAGCACAGATACGCAGTATTTT
cdr3_aa: CASRDSASTDTQYF

clone_size: .
d_call: .
v_call: TRBV5-1
j_call: TRBJ1-1
cdr3_nt: TGCGCCAGCAGCTTCGGAGTAGCGAACACTGAAGCTTTCTTT
cdr3_aa: CASSFGVANTEAFF

clone_size: .
d_call: .
v_call: TRBV6-5
j_call: TRBJ1-2
cdr3_nt: TGTGCCAGCGTAGTGGTCGGGAGAGAATATGGCTACACCTTC
cdr3_aa: CASVVVGREYGYTF

clone_size: .
d_call: .
v_call: TRBV29-1
j_call: TRBJ1-1
cdr3_nt: TGCAGCGGGGCCGGACAGCTGAACACTGAAGCTTTCTTT
cdr3_aa: CSGAGQLNTEAFF

clone_size: .
d_call: .
v_call: TRBV2
j_call: TRBJ1-5
cdr3_nt: TGTGCCAGCAGCCAACAGGGAACGAGCAATCAGCCCCAGCATTTT
cdr3_aa: CASSQQGTSNQPQHF

clone_size: .
d_call: .
v_call: TRBV9
j_call: TRBJ1-2
cdr3_nt: TGTGCCAGCAGCGTAGAAGGGACAACAAATGGCTACACCTTC
cdr3_aa: CASSVEGTTNGYTF

clone_size: .
d_call: .
v_call: TRBV10-3
j_call: TRBJ1-2
cdr3_nt: TGTGCCATCAGTGGTAACAGTCCCAGTGGTGGCTACACCTTC
cdr3_aa: CAISGNSPSGGYTF

clone_size: .
d_call: .
v_call: TRBV27
j_call: TRBJ1-5
cdr3_nt: TGTGCCAGCAGTTTCTCGGTGAATCAGCCCCAGCATTTT
cdr3_aa: CASSFSVNQPQHF

clone_size: .
d_call: .
v_call: TRBV2
j_call: TRBJ1-6
cdr3_nt: TGTGCCAGCACCCCCTCGACAGCCTATAATTCACCCCTCCACTTT
cdr3_aa: CASTPSTAYNSPLHF

clone_size: .
d_call: .
v_call: TRBV5-5
j_call: TRBJ1-2
cdr3_nt: TGTGCCAGCAGCTTGGCCTGGCAGGGAGGATCGTTTAACTATGGCTACACCTTC
cdr3_aa: CASSLAWQGGSFNYGYTF

clone_size: .
d_call: .
v_call: TRBV19
j_call: TRBJ1-5
cdr3_nt: TGTGCCAGTAGTATAAGCAGGGGCAATCAGCCCCAGCATTTT
cdr3_aa: CASSISRGNQPQHF

clone_size: .
d_call: TRBD2
v_call: TRBV5-1
j_call: TRBJ2-1
cdr3_nt: TGCGCCAGCAGCTGGGGTAGCGGGGGGGATTACAATGAGCAGTTCTTC
cdr3_aa: CASSWGSGGDYNEQFF